The 31 T cell receptor beta chains in this list originate from one sample, sequenced in a study of tumor-infiltrating lymphocytes in primary liver carcinoma. The tissue used was unsorted bulk material of about 19-34 mg. RNA and DNA were co-extracted from it with the AllPrep DNA/RNA mini kit. Using a constant-region primer together with ProtoScript II reverse transcriptase, TCR beta cDNA was made from 450 to 600 ng of total RNA. Three rounds of nested multiplex PCR with slightly modified ARM-PCR produced TCR beta libraries. The two initial PCR rounds, around 11 cycles each, used TRBV1-TRBV30 forward and C-beta reverse primers. TCRdb redid the calling of the multiplex PCR reads with MiXCR, one entry per CDR3 protein. Of more than 100,000 distinct CDR3 sequences detected, roughly three fifths appear once; the ten largest clones hold roughly a tenth. Sequenced: liver tumor tissue from sampling region 1. Subset described: tumor region T1, superior pole. The receptors shown here come from a woman aged 60 to 75 with primary liver carcinoma and hepatitis B virus infection.

Worth noting for this clonotype: A clone one base away is much larger, so this may be a read error. The chain combines TRBV6-2 or TRBV6-3 with TRBJ2-7; possibly TRBD2 for D (6 bases). This CDR3 has 16 amino acids. Per germline, CDR1 MNHEY and CDR2 SVGEGT. In DNA form, the CDR3 reads TGTGGCAGCAGTTACTCGAAAGGAGGGCCAAAGGACGAGCAGTACTTC. Protein: CGSSYSKGGPKDEQYF.

Concerning this clonotype: One junction end does not reproduce the germline sequence, and a read error may be involved. The chain uses TRBV6-1 and TRBJ2-3; 14 nucleotides align to TRBD2. CDR3 size: 16 residues. Germline CDR1 is MNHNS and CDR2 is SASEGT. The CDR3: CASSGTSGRRSDTHYF. Here the CDR3 DNA reads TGTGCCAGCAGTGGGACTAGCGGGAGGCGGTCAGATACGCATTATTTT.

CDR3 protein: CASSLVATRGQETQYF. The CDR3 region has the DNA TGCGCCAGCAGCTTGGTGGCCACGCGCGGCCAAGAGACCCAGTACTTC. V and J are TRBV5-1 and TRBJ2-5; no clear D. The CDR3 loop spans 16 amino acids. Trimming stripped 0 bases from V and 1 base from J, with 13 bases between. Germline lookup yields CDR1 SGHRS and CDR2 YFSETQ.

This clonotype has a count of ten or more. This sequence joins TRBV29-1 and TRBJ2-1; TRBD2 agrees at 13 bases. V trimming: 7 bases; J trimming: 5 bases; junction bases outside the gene matches: 8. CDR1 and CDR2 (germline): SQVTM, ANQGSEA. This CDR3 contains 15 residues. CDR3 nucleotide sequence: TGCAGCGACAAGACTAGCGGGAGGTTGGACAATGAGCAGTTCTTC. Encoded protein: CSDKTSGRLDNEQFF.

The count of this clonotype is one. The conserved phenylalanine or tryptophan is not found at the CDR3 terminus, so this likely reflects a read error. For the CDR3, the DNA is TGTGCCAGCAGTTACGGGGGCAGCACAGATGCGCAGTATCTT. Residues: CASSYGGSTDAQYL. V gene TRBV6-2 or TRBV6-3 combines with J gene TRBJ2-3; tentative D call: TRBD1 (6 bases). The germline CDR1 and CDR2 sequences are MNHEY and SVGEGT. This CDR3 comprises 14 residues.

The sample holds many counts of this clonotype. The V gene is TRBV10-3, the J gene TRBJ2-2; 10 nucleotides align to TRBD1. The CDR3 is 15 residues long. Germline V gene data show CDR1 as ENHRY and CDR2 as SYGVKD. Trimming cost V 6 bases and J 1 base; bases outside gene matches: 2. CDR3 nucleotide sequence: TGTGCCATCAGGACAGGGGGCATGAACACCGGGGAGCTGTTTTTT. Amino acid sequence: CAIRTGGMNTGELFF.

This clonotype occurred many times. This chain links TRBV5-5 with TRBJ2-1; 7 bases line up with TRBD1. Trimming removed 5 bases from V and 10 bases from J; junction bases left unmatched: 9. Germline CDR1 is SGHKS and CDR2 is YYEKEE (reference sequence). The CDR3 covers 13 residues. For the CDR3, the DNA is TGTGCCAGCAGGACGACAGGGTCGGGGGAGCAGTTCTTC. Its protein is CASRTTGSGEQFF.

The chain is built from TRBV6-1 and TRBJ2-3; no clear D gene. CDR1 is MNHNS and CDR2 is SASEGT in the germline V gene. The CDR3 covers 12 residues. V dropped 8 bases and J dropped 5 bases, with 11 bases sitting between them. The CDR3 loop is CASRSRRDTQYF. CDR3 nucleotides: TGTGCCAGCCGCTCACGTAGAGATACGCAGTATTTT.

With respect to this clonotype: A much larger clone is a single base away; this may be a read error. The chain is built from TRBV29-1 and TRBJ1-1; D possibly corresponds to TRBD1 (5 bases). CDR1 is SQVTM, CDR2 ANQGSEA, per germline. V was pared by 4 bases and J by 1 base, with 19 bases between. This CDR3 contains 16 residues. The CDR3 sequence: CSVVGLEGRRNTEAFF. The CDR3 coding sequence is TGCAGCGTTGTAGGTCTGGAGGGGCGGAGGAACACTGAAGCTTTCTTT.

This clonotype was counted once. V usage is TRBV10-3 and J usage is TRBJ2-7; perhaps TRBD1 as D (6 bases). This CDR3 is built from 13 residues. V dropped 4 bases and J dropped 2 bases, with 9 bases sitting between them. Germline V gives CDR1 ENHRY, CDR2 SYGVKD. The CDR3 loop reads CAISGQEAYEQYF. The CDR3 DNA follows: TGTGCCATCAGTGGACAGGAGGCCTACGAGCAGTACTTC.

In the case of this clonotype: At one boundary the junction diverges from the germline segment, which might be a read error. V is TRBV6-6 and J is TRBJ2-7, with D possibly matching TRBD1 (6 bases). The CDR3 runs to 14 residues. The V gene's germline CDR1 is MNHNY and CDR2 SVGAGI (reference sequence). The CDR3 here is CASTQGLGPYEQHF. The CDR3 nucleotides read TGTGCCAGCACCCAGGGGTTGGGTCCCTACGAGCAGCACTTC.

This clonotype was seen repeatedly, ten times or more. The V call is TRBV30, the J call TRBJ1-1, with TRBD1 matching 10 bases. From germline, CDR1 is GTSNPN and CDR2 SVGIG (reference sequence). The CDR3 consists of 14 residues. The ends lost 5 bases at V and 3 bases at J; junction bases unmatched: 6. The CDR3 is CAWDRGQGDTEAFF. The CDR3 DNA reads TGTGCCTGGGACAGGGGGCAAGGGGACACTGAAGCTTTCTTT.

The chain links TRBV11-1 to TRBJ2-1, with D possibly TRBD1 on 5 matching bases. Per the germline V gene, CDR1 is SGHAT and CDR2 is FQDESV (reference sequence). Trimming removed 7 bases from V and 10 bases from J, with 20 bases in between. The CDR3 has 14 amino acids. CDR3 protein: CASTIVAGSNEQFF. DNA of the CDR3: TGTGCCAGCACCATAGTGGCAGGGTCCAACGAGCAGTTCTTC.

The chain couples TRBV5-5 to TRBJ2-5; 7 nucleotides agree with TRBD1. The V and J ends lost 6 bases and 5 bases, in that order; junction bases with no gene match: 13. Per germline, CDR1 SGHKS and CDR2 YYEKEE (reference sequence). This CDR3 contains 15 residues. CDR3 residues: CASNFTDRAPETQYF. CDR3 nucleotides: TGTGCCAGCAACTTCACTGACAGGGCCCCCGAGACCCAGTACTTC. The full variable domain, rest sourced from reference TRBV5-5 and TRBJ2-5, is DAGVTQSPTHLIKTRGQQVTLRCSPISGHKSVSWYQQVLGQGPQFIFQYYEKEERGRGNFPDRFSARQFPNYSSELNVNALLLGDSALYLCASNFTDRAPETQYFGPGTRLLVL.

Concerning this clonotype itself: This may arise from a read error, as a much more abundant clone is one base away. V usage is TRBV6-2 or TRBV6-3 and J usage is TRBJ2-1; 8 nucleotides align to TRBD2. The CDR3 covers 16 residues. Germline V gene sequence: CDR1 MNHEY, CDR2 SVGEGT. CDR3 sequence: CASSRSTSGVYSEQFF. Here the CDR3 DNA reads TGTGCCAGCAGCCGATCAACTAGCGGAGTATACAGTGAGCAGTTCTTC.

Turning to this clonotype: A much larger clone differs by one base, so this may be a read error. The rearrangement links TRBV6-6 to TRBJ1-1; no clear D gene. The V end was cut by 2 bases, the J end by 0 bases, with 10 bases between. The length of the CDR3 is 15 residues. Germline V gene lookup returns CDR1 MNHNY and CDR2 SVGAGI (reference sequence). The CDR3 is CASSYAGNLNTEAFF. DNA of the CDR3: TGTGCCAGCAGTTACGCGGGGAACTTGAACACTGAAGCTTTCTTT.

The rearrangement uses TRBV28 and TRBJ2-2; possible D gene TRBD2, 5 bases. This CDR3 is 16 amino acids long. V was pared by 3 bases and J by 4 bases, with 15 bases between. CDR1 is MDHEN, CDR2 SYDVKM, per germline. The CDR3 DNA is TGTGCCAGCAGTTTTGGAGGTCGGGCTTTCACCGGGGAGCTGTTTTTT. Translated: CASSFGGRAFTGELFF.

This clonotype was seen only a few times. Just one base apart from a much larger clone, this may be a read error. The V call is TRBV6-5, the J call TRBJ1-1, with D hard to call. Per germline, CDR1 MNHEY and CDR2 SVGAGI. This CDR3 spans 14 amino acids. V was clipped by 4 bases and J by 7 bases, with 16 bases between them. The CDR3, as DNA: TGTGCCAGCAGTTCCCCCCGGGAGTACAATGAAGCTTTCTTT. Amino acids: CASSSPREYNEAFF.

With respect to this clonotype: Compared with germline, one end of the junction differs, possibly owing to a read error. The chain links TRBV6-5 to TRBJ2-1, with D possibly TRBD2 on 6 matching bases. Per germline, CDR1 MNHEY and CDR2 SVGAGI. This CDR3 spans 14 amino acids. The CDR3 coding sequence is TGTACCAGCAGTTACGGGCGGGATGGGAATGAGCAGTTCTTC. This translates into CTSSYGRDGNEQFF.

To note about this clonotype: A much bigger clone sits one base away, suggesting this may be a read error. The CDR3 DNA reads TGCGGCGTTGCAGACAGAGAAGCTTTCTTT. This codes for CGVADREAFF. The V and J genes are TRBV29-1 and TRBJ1-1; TRBD1 might be the D (5 bases). Germline CDR1 SQVTM, CDR2 ANQGSEA. This CDR3 has 10 amino acids.

A word on this clonotype: This could be a read error, since a much larger clone is one nucleotide away. V gene TRBV6-1 combines with J gene TRBJ2-1; D tentatively reads TRBD1 or TRBD2 (5 bases each). CDR1 and CDR2 from the germline V gene are MNHNS and SASEGT. This CDR3 has 15 amino acids. CDR3 sequence reads: CASSELGTEDNQQFF. The CDR3 DNA follows: TGTGCCAGCAGTGAATTAGGGACGGAGGACAATCAGCAGTTCTTC.

This clonotype came up a few times. A read error may be the cause here, since a much bigger clone is one base away. V is TRBV6-5 and J is TRBJ2-4; D is undetermined. This CDR3 contains 14 residues. The germline CDR1 and CDR2 sequences are MNHEY and SVGAGI. DNA for the CDR3: TGTGCCCGCAGCCGACAAGGAACCAAAAACATTCAGTACTTC. Its protein product is CARSRQGTKNIQYF.

This clonotype was counted at least ten times. The chain uses TRBV7-8 and TRBJ1-5; no reliable D call. From germline, CDR1 is SGHVS and CDR2 FQNEAQ. This CDR3 is 14 amino acids long. The V gene lost 2 bases and the J gene lost 5 bases, with 10 bases spanning the gap. The CDR3 region is CASSLLAGDQPQHF. The CDR3 DNA reads as TGTGCCAGCAGCTTATTAGCTGGGGATCAGCCCCAGCATTTT.

This clonotype has only a few counts. The gene calls are TRBV28 and TRBJ1-6, with unresolved D. Germline V lookup: CDR1 MDHEN, CDR2 SYDVKM. The ends were cut back, 3 bases at V and 13 bases at J, with 10 bases in the middle. CDR3 length: 12 residues. In nucleotides, the CDR3 is TGTGCCAGCAGTTTCGTCGCAAGGCCCCTCCACTTT. It codes for CASSFVARPLHF.

On this clonotype: A much larger clone differs by one base, so this may be a read error. J is TRBJ2-2 and V is TRBV15; D remains unclear. The CDR3 has 14 residues. From germline, CDR1 is LNHNV and CDR2 YYDKDF (reference sequence). Between the trimmed V and J ends, which lost 5 bases and 0 bases, there was a span of 7 bases. DNA for the CDR3: TGTGCCACCAGCGAGACTGCGAACACCGGGGAGCTGTTTTTT. Its translation is CATSETANTGELFF. Full variable domain (remainder filled in from reference TRBV15 and TRBJ2-2): DAMVIQNPRYQVTQFGKPVTLSCSQTLNHNVMYWYQQKSSQAPKLLFHYYDKDFNNEADTPDNFQSRRPNTSFCFLDIRSPGLGDTAMYLCATSETANTGELFFGEGSRLTVL.

The gene calls are TRBV14 and TRBJ2-7; no clear D gene. Germline V lookup: CDR1 SGHDN, CDR2 FVKESK. This CDR3 region has 16 residues. Trimming took 2 bases from V and 3 from J, leaving 17 bases between them. CDR3 sequence reads: CASSQSGLVEYYEQYF. In DNA, the CDR3 is TGTGCCAGCAGCCAATCAGGCCTAGTGGAATACTACGAGCAGTACTTC. Full variable domain (remainder filled in from reference TRBV14 and TRBJ2-7): EAGVTQFPSHSVIEKGQTVTLRCDPISGHDNLYWYRRVMGKEIKFLLHFVKESKQDESGMPNNRFLAERTGGTYSTLKVQPAELEDSGVYFCASSQSGLVEYYEQYFGPGTRLTVT.

A note on this clonotype: The junction differs from germline at one of its ends, possibly a read error. The chain employs TRBV28 and TRBJ2-1, with 9 bases matching TRBD1. CDR3 length: 14 amino acids. Germline CDR1 and CDR2: MDHEN and SYDVKM. The CDR3 nucleotides are TGTACCAGCAGCCAGACAGGGGGCTACAATGAGCAGTTCTTC. Its protein product is CTSSQTGGYNEQFF.

This chain joins TRBV7-3 and TRBJ2-6, with unresolved D. The germline V and J ends were trimmed by 5 bases and 0 bases, with 2 bases remaining between them. The CDR3 consists of 13 residues. Germline loops: CDR1 SGHTA, CDR2 FQGTGA. In DNA form, the CDR3 reads TGTGCCAGCAGCCCCTCTGGGGCCAACGTCCTGACTTTC. Its translation is CASSPSGANVLTF. Using reference TRBV7-3 and TRBJ2-6 for the parts outside the CDR3, the full variable domain is GAGVSQTPSNKVTEKGKYVELRCDPISGHTALYWYRQSLGQGPEFLIYFQGTGAADDSGLPNDRFFAVRPEGSVSTLKIQRTERGDSAVYLCASSPSGANVLTFGAGSRLTVL.

The chain has TRBV10-3 and TRBJ2-1; 8 bases are a match to TRBD2. V lost 6 bases to trimming and J lost 0 bases; unmatched junction nucleotides: 10. CDR1 and CDR2 from the germline V gene are ENHRY and SYGVKD. The CDR3 has 17 amino acids. In DNA form, the CDR3 reads TGTGCCATCAGGGGGGGTAGCGGGGCAAACTCCTACAATGAGCAGTTCTTC. Translating gives CAIRGGSGANSYNEQFF.

V gene TRBV28 combines with J gene TRBJ2-7; no clear D gene. The CDR3 spans 14 residues. The germline gives CDR1 MDHEN, CDR2 SYDVKM. V was trimmed by 1 base and J by 3 bases, leaving 10 bases between them. CDR3 residues: CASSLFLRYYEQYF. The CDR3 bases are TGTGCCAGCAGTTTATTTCTGAGATACTACGAGCAGTACTTC. The full variable domain, its missing parts supplied by reference TRBV28 and TRBJ2-7, is DVKVTQSSRYLVKRTGEKVFLECVQDMDHENMFWYRQDPGLGLRLIYFSYDVKMKEKGDIPEGYSVSREKKERFSLILESASTNQTSMYLCASSLFLRYYEQYFGPGTRLTVT.

Note on this clonotype: This sequence may be a read error, since a much larger clone differs from it by one base. This chain connects TRBV6-1 to TRBJ2-5; 8 bases are a match to TRBD1. Germline values: CDR1 MNHNS, CDR2 SASEGT. This CDR3 has 14 residues. The chain's CDR3 is CSSSVAGGRETQYF. CDR3 nucleotide sequence: TGTTCCAGCAGTGTTGCAGGGGGCAGAGAGACCCAGTACTTC.